The sequence of this TCR beta chain was determined in a study of cytomegalovirus exposure and HLA in healthy donors. Study in general: The approximately 120 validation repertoires were reported in a later analysis to have been generated on the same platform as the approximately 700 first-cohort repertoires.

Germline CDR1 reads MNHEY; CDR2 reads SMNVEV (reference sequence). The CDR3 spans 15 residues. V lost 6 bases and J lost 3; bases outside the gene matches: 9. Sequencing used immunoSEQ multiplex PCR; TCRdb keeps in-frame clones, though not all of them. The data hold 100,000 to 150,000 clones, with approximately 88% observed a single time. Details on this clone: What it binds is not known.

Study-level results: According to a subsequent analysis, TCR clusters identified in the first cohort showed a tendency to co-occur across the 120 or so validation repertoires.

This clonotype was obtained from a woman younger than 30 in good health and CMV-seronegative. The specimen was PBMCs. V and J are TRBV27 and TRBJ2-7, with 9 bases matching TRBD1. This CDR3 reads CASSPGQGGFYEQYF. CDR3 DNA: TGTGCCAGCAGCCCGGGACAGGGTGGCTTCTACGAGCAGTACTTC.